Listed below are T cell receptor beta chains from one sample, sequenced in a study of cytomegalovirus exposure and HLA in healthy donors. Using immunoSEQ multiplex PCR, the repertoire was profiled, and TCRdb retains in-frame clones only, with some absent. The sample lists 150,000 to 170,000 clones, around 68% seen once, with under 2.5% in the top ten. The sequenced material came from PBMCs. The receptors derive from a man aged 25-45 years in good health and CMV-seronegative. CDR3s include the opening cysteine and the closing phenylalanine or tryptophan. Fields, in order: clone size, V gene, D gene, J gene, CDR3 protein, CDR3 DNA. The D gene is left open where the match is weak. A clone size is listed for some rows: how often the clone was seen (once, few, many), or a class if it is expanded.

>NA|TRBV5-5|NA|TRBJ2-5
CASSFVTVQETQYF
TGTGCCAGCAGCTTTGTAACAGTCCAAGAGACCCAGTACTTC
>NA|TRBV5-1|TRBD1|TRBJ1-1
CASSIQGVNTEAFF
TGCGCCAGCAGCATACAGGGGGTGAACACTGAAGCTTTCTTT
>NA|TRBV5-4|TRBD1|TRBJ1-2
CASSYHRGFYGYTF
TGTGCCAGCAGCTATCACAGGGGATTTTATGGCTACACCTTC
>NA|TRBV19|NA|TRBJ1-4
CASSITFVAATNEKLFF
TGTGCCAGTAGTATAACATTTGTGGCTGCAACTAATGAAAAACTGTTTTTT
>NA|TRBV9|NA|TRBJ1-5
CASSPGVNQPQHF
TGTGCCAGCAGCCCCGGAGTCAATCAGCCCCAGCATTTT
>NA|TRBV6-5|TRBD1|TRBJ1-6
CASSYAGGSPLNF
TGTGCCAGCAGTTACGCAGGGGGTTCACCCCTCAACTTT
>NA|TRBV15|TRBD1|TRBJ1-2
CATGTGGPPAYGYTF
TGTGCCACCGGGACAGGGGGCCCACCTGCCTATGGCTACACCTTC
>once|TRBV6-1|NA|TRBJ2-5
CASTEKETQYF
TGTGCCAGCACGGAGAAAGAGACCCAGTACTTC
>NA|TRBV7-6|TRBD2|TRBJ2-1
CASSSPSGGVYNEQFF
TGTGCCAGCAGCTCACCTAGCGGGGGGGTCTACAATGAGCAGTTCTTC
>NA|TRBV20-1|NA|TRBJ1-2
CSARDGQGYTF
TGCAGTGCTAGAGATGGACAGGGCTACACCTTC
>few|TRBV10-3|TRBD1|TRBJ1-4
CAVRQGGNEKLFF
TGTGCCGTCCGACAGGGAGGTAATGAAAAACTGTTTTTT
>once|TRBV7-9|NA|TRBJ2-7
CASTSGAGSYEQYF
TGTGCCAGCACCTCGGGCGCGGGGAGCTACGAGCAGTACTTC
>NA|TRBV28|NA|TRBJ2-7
CASSTRDTRNYEQYF
TGTGCCAGCAGTACCCGGGACACCAGAAACTACGAGCAGTACTTC
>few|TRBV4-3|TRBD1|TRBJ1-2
CASSPGQGEVGYTF
TGCGCCAGCAGCCCCGGACAGGGGGAGGTTGGCTACACCTTC
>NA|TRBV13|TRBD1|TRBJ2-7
CASSADRGGREQYF
TGTGCCAGCAGCGCGGACAGGGGGGGCCGGGAGCAGTACTTC
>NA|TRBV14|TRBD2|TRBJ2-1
CASSPQPGLPGLAGGPPRYNEQFF
TGTGCCAGCAGCCCCCAACCGGGACTCCCGGGACTAGCGGGGGGGCCCCCCCGGTACAATGAGCAGTTCTTC
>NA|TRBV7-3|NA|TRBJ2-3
CASSLIVLGAGSDTQYF
TGTGCCAGCAGCTTAATCGTCTTGGGGGCAGGGTCCGATACGCAGTATTTT
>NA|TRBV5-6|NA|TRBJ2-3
CASGLLDSRTDTQYF
TGTGCCAGCGGCCTCCTTGACAGCCGCACAGATACGCAGTATTTT
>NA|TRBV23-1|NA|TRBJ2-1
CASSQLEGASSYNEQFF
TGCGCCAGCAGTCAATTGGAGGGTGCAAGCTCCTACAATGAGCAGTTCTTC
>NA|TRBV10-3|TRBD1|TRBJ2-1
CAISGQGGGYNEQFF
TGTGCCATCAGCGGACAGGGTGGAGGCTACAATGAGCAGTTCTTC
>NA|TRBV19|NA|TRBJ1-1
CASSLDSYNTEAFF
TGTGCCAGTAGTCTCGACTCCTATAACACTGAAGCTTTCTTT
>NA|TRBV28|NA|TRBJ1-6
CASSLDSSYNSPLHF
TGTGCCAGCAGTCTCGACAGCTCCTATAATTCACCCCTCCACTTT
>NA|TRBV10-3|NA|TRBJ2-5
CAISVSTLGETQYF
TGTGCCATCAGTGTCTCGACCCTAGGAGAGACCCAGTACTTC
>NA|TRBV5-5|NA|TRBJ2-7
CASSLGTEYEQYF
TGTGCCAGCAGCTTGGGGACAGAGTACGAGCAGTACTTC
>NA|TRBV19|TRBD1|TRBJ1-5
CASSTGGQPQHF
TGTGCCAGTAGTACAGGGGGTCAGCCCCAGCATTTT
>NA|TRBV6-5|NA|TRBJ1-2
CASSPGPGNGYTF
TGTGCCAGCAGCCCAGGGCCTGGGAATGGCTACACCTTC
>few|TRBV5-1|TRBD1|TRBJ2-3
CASSIGQGITDTQYF
TGCGCCAGCAGCATAGGACAGGGTATAACAGATACGCAGTATTTT
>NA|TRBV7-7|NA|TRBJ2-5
CASSLAPGYQETQYF
TGTGCTAGCAGCTTAGCGCCAGGATACCAAGAGACCCAGTACTTC
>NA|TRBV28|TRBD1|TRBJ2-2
CASSQQGAVTGELFF
TGTGCCAGCAGTCAACAGGGGGCTGTCACCGGGGAGCTGTTTTTT
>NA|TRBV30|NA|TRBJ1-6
CAWSVGGESPLHF
TGTGCCTGGAGTGTAGGGGGTGAGTCACCCCTCCACTTT
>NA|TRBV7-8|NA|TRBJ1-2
CASSLGQSYGYTF
TGTGCCAGCAGCCTCGGACAGTCCTATGGCTACACCTTC
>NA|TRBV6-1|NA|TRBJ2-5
CASRAGFTETQYF
TGTGCCAGCAGGGCGGGGTTCACAGAGACCCAGTACTTC
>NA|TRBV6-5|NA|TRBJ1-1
CASSPGNTEAFF
TGTGCCAGCAGTCCAGGGAACACTGAAGCTTTCTTT
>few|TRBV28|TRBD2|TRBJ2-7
CASTPGLAGAGEQYF
TGTGCCAGCACCCCGGGACTAGCGGGGGCAGGAGAGCAGTACTTC
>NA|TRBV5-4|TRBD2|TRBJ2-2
CASSSGLALNTGELFF
TGTGCCAGCAGCTCAGGACTAGCGCTGAACACCGGGGAGCTGTTTTTT
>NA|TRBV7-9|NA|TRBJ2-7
CASSPRENEQYF
TGTGCCAGCAGCCCCCGGGAAAACGAGCAGTACTTC
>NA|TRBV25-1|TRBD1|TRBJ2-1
CASSEWGQGANEQFF
TGTGCCAGCAGTGAATGGGGACAGGGGGCAAATGAGCAGTTCTTC
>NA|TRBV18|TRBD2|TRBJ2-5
CASSLGLAGAQETQYF
TGTGCCAGCTCACTCGGACTAGCGGGGGCCCAAGAGACCCAGTACTTC
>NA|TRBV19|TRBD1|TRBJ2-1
CASSRTGTSYNEQFF
TGTGCCAGTAGTCGGACAGGGACGTCCTACAATGAGCAGTTCTTC
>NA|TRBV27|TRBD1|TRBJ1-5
CASSLKVGQNQPQHF
TGTGCCAGCAGTTTAAAGGTGGGACAGAATCAGCCCCAGCATTTT
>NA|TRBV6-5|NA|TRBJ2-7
CASSYSPGVAAEQYF
TGTGCCAGCAGTTACTCACCGGGGGTAGCTGCCGAGCAGTACTTC
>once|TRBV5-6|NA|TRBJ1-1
CASSLIGVNTEAFF
TGTGCCAGCAGCTTGATTGGAGTGAACACTGAAGCTTTCTTT
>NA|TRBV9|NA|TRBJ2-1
CASSGRLGMDEQFF
TGTGCCAGCAGCGGGAGACTAGGTATGGATGAGCAGTTCTTC
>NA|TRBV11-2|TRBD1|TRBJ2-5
CASSWDRGKTQYF
TGTGCCAGCAGCTGGGACAGGGGGAAGACCCAGTACTTC
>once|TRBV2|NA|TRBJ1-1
CASSDRPRGAFF
TGTGCCAGCAGTGATCGCCCTAGGGGCGCTTTCTTT
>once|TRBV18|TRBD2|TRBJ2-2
CASSLLAATGELFF
TGTGCCAGCTCACTGCTAGCGGCCACCGGGGAGCTGTTTTTT
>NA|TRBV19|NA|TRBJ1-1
CASSIDLELSNTEAFF
TGTGCCAGTAGTATAGATCTGGAGCTCTCGAACACTGAAGCTTTCTTT
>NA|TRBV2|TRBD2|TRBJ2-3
CASSEDMGLATDTQYF
TGTGCCAGCAGTGAAGATATGGGACTAGCCACAGATACGCAGTATTTT
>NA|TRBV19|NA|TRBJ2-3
CASSLEVPLFENTQYF
TGTGCCAGTAGTTTGGAGGTCCCACTATTTGAGAATACGCAGTATTTT
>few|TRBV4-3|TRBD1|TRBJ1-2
CASSRGTGGRVYGYPF
TGCGCCAGCAGCCGAGGGACAGGGGGCCGAGTCTATGGCTACCCCTTC
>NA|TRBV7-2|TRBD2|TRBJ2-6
CASSGSGGSGANVLTF
TGTGCCAGCAGCGGATCGGGGGGTAGTGGGGCCAACGTCCTGACTTTC
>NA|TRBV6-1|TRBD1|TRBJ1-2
CAGRDRGQDGYTF
TGTGCCGGCCGGGACAGGGGGCAGGATGGCTACACCTTC
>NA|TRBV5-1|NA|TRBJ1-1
CASSLGGPGLNTEAFF
TGCGCCAGCAGCTTGGGAGGGCCGGGGTTGAACACTGAAGCTTTCTTT
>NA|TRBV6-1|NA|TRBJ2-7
CASSEARGYEQYF
TGTGCCAGCAGTGAAGCTCGGGGCTACGAGCAGTACTTC
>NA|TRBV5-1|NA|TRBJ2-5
CASSLVQAPQETQYF
TGCGCCAGCAGCTTGGTCCAGGCGCCCCAAGAGACCCAGTACTTC
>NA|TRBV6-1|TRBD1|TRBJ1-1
CASTRDRGNTEAFF
TGTGCCAGCACCAGGGACAGGGGGAACACTGAAGCTTTCTTT
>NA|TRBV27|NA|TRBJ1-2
CASSHRVGEYGYTF
TGTGCCAGCAGCCACAGGGTGGGAGAATATGGCTACACCTTC
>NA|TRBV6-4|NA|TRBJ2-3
CASSAQEGGATDTQYF
TGTGCCAGCAGTGCCCAGGAGGGGGGGGCCACAGATACGCAGTATTTT
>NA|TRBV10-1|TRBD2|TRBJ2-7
CASGSSGVIYEQYF
TGCGCCAGCGGCTCTAGCGGGGTTATCTACGAGCAGTACTTC
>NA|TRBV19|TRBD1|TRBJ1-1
CASSVETGPEAFF
TGTGCCAGTAGTGTCGAGACAGGGCCTGAAGCTTTCTTT